This TCR beta chain is from a study of cytomegalovirus exposure and HLA in healthy donors. Whole-study findings and limits: One variant, a missense change in DCLRE1C, was linked in a later analysis to TCR beta V- and J-gene trimming. Listed as cytomegalovirus-associated were 150 or so TCR beta chains.

This CDR3 contains 16 residues. The V gene's germline CDR1 is LNHNV and CDR2 YYDKDF (reference sequence). V was clipped by 1 base and J by 9 bases; unmatched bases: 9. Primers included in the PCR were 60 Vbeta and 13 Jbeta primers. Data came from immunoSEQ multiplex PCR; TCRdb stores just in-frame clones and leaves some out. The table has about 93,000 clones, roughly four fifths seen once. In the case of this clone: The antigen is undetermined.

The gene calls are TRBV15 and TRBJ1-6, with 7 bases fitting TRBD1. This TCR came from a man in his thirties or forties in good health and CMV-seronegative. The sequenced sample consisted of PBMCs. CDR3 in DNA: TGTGCCACCAGCAGAGGAACGACAGGGATTAGTTCACCCCTCCACTTT. The encoded protein is CATSRGTTGISSPLHF.